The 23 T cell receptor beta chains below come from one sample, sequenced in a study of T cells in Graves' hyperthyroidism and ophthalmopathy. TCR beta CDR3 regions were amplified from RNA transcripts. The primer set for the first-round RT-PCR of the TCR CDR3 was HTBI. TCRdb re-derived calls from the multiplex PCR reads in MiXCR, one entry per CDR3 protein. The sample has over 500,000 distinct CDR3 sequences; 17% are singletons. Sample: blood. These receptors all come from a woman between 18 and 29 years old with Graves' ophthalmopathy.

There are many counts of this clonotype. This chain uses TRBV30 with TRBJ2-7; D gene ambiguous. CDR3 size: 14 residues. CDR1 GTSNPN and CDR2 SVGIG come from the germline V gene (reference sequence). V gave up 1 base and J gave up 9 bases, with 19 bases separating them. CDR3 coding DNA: TGTGCCTGGAGTGGCGGTTTAGGTCCGTCGGGGCAGTACTTC. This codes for CAWSGGLGPSGQYF. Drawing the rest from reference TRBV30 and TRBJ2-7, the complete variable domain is SQTIHQWPATLVQPVGSPLSLECTVEGTSNPNLYWYRQAAGRGLQLLFYSVGIGQISSEVPQNLSASRPQDRQFILSSKKLLLSDSGFYLCAWSGGLGPSGQYFGPGTRLTVT.

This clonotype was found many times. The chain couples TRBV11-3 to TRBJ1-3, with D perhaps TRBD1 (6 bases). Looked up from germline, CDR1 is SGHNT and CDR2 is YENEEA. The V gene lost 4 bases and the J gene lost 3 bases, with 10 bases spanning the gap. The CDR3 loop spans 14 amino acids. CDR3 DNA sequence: TGTGCCAGCAGCTCGCAGGGGAGTGGAAACACCATATATTTT. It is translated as CASSSQGSGNTIYF.

The CDR3 protein is CAWNTGFGNQPQHF. CDR3 bases: TGTGCCTGGAATACGGGGTTTGGCAATCAGCCCCAGCATTTT. V is TRBV30 and J is TRBJ1-5, with unresolved D. The germline CDR1 and CDR2 sequences are GTSNPN and SVGIG (reference sequence). The CDR3 loop spans 14 amino acids. V was clipped by 4 bases and J by 2 bases, with 12 bases between them. Filled out from reference TRBV30 and TRBJ1-5, the complete variable domain reads SQTIHQWPATLVQPVGSPLSLECTVEGTSNPNLYWYRQAAGRGLQLLFYSVGIGQISSEVPQNLSASRPQDRQFILSSKKLLLSDSGFYLCAWNTGFGNQPQHFGDGTRLSIL.

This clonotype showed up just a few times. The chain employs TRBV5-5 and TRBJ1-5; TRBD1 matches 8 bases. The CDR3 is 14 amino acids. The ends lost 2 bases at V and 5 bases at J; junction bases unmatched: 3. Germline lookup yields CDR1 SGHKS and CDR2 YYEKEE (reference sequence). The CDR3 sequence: CASSLPGGHQPQHF. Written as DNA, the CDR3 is TGTGCCAGCAGCTTACCAGGGGGCCATCAGCCCCAGCATTTT.

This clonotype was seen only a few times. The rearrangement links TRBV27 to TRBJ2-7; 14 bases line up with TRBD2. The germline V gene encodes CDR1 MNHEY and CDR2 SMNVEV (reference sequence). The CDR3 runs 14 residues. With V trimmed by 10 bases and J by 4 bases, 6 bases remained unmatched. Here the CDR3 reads CATRLAGGTYEQYF. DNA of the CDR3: TGTGCCACCCGACTAGCGGGAGGGACTTACGAGCAGTACTTC.

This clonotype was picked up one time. For the CDR3, the DNA is TGTGCCAGCAGCTCAACAGCGGGAGGGCCTGTCTACAATGAGCAGTTCTTC. Protein sequence: CASSSTAGGPVYNEQFF. The rearrangement joins TRBV11-2 to TRBJ2-1, with TRBD2 matching over 10 bases. From germline, CDR1 is SGHAT and CDR2 FQNNGV. Unmatched junction bases numbered 9, after V lost 4 bases and J lost 3 bases. This CDR3 comprises 17 residues.

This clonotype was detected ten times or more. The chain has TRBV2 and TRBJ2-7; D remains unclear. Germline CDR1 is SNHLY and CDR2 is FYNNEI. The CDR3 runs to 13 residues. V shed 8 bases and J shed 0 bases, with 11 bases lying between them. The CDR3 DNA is TGTGCCAGCTCCCAGATAACCTCCTACGAGCAGTACTTC. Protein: CASSQITSYEQYF.

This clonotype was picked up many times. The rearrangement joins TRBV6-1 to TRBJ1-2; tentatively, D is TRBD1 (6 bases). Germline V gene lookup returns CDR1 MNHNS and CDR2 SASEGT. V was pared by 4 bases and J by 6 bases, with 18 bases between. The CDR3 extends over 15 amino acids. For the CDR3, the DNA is TGTGCCAGCAGTGGTATAACCGGGACATCAGATGGCTACACCTTC. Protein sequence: CASSGITGTSDGYTF.

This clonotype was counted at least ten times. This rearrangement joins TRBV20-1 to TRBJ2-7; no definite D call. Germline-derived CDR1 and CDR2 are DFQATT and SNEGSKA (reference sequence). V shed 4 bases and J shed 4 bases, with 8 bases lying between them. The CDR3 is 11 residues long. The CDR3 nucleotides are TGCAGTGCTATGTCAGCTTACGAGCAGTACTTC. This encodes CSAMSAYEQYF.

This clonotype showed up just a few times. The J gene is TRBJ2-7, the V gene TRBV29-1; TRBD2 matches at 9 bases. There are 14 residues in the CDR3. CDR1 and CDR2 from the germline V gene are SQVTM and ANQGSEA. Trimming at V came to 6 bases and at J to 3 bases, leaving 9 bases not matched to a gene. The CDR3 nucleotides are TGCAGCGTGAACTTTAGCGGGAGCGACTACGAGCAGTACTTC. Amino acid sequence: CSVNFSGSDYEQYF.

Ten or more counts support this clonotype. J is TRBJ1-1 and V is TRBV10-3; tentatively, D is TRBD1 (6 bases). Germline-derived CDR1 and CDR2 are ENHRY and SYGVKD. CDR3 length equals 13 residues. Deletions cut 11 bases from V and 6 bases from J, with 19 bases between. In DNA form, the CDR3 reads TGTGCCGCCCACCCCGCGGGGGGGCCTGAAGCTTTCTTT. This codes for CAAHPAGGPEAFF.

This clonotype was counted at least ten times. CDR3 in amino acids: CASTRDRANYGYTF. The CDR3 nucleotides read TGTGCCAGCACCAGGGACAGAGCTAACTATGGCTACACCTTC. The chain has TRBV12-3 or TRBV12-4 and TRBJ1-2; 7 bases fit TRBD1. The CDR3 totals 14 residues. Trimming removed 7 bases from V and 0 bases from J; junction bases left unmatched: 5.

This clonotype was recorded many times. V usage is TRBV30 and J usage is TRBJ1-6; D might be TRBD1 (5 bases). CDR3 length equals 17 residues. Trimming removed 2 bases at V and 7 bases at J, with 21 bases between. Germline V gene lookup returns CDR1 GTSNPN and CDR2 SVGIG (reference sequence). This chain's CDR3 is CAWSLSGGGAANSPLHF. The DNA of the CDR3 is TGTGCCTGGAGTCTATCAGGTGGAGGGGCAGCAAATTCACCCCTCCACTTT.

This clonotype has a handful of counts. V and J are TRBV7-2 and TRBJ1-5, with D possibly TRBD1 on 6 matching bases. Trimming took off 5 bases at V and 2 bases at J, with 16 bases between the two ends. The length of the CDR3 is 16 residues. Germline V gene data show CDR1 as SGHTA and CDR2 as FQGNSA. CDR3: CASSPGGTLGNQPQHF. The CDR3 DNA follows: TGTGCCAGCAGCCCCGGTGGGACATTGGGCAATCAGCCCCAGCATTTT.

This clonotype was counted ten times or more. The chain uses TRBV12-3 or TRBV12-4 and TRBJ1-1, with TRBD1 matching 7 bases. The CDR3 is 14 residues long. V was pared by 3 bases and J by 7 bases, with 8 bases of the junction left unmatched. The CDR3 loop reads CASSFSRGRVEAFF. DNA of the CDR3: TGTGCCAGCAGTTTTTCCAGGGGGAGGGTTGAAGCTTTCTTT.

The CDR3 sequence is CASSTRPLGNYGYTF. The CDR3 DNA reads TGTGCCAGCAGTACACGACCTTTGGGAAACTATGGCTACACCTTC. The chain joins TRBV27 to TRBJ1-2; no firm D call. The ends were cut back, 5 bases at V and 2 bases at J, with 15 bases in the middle. This CDR3 has 15 amino acids. CDR1 is MNHEY, CDR2 SMNVEV, per germline (reference sequence).

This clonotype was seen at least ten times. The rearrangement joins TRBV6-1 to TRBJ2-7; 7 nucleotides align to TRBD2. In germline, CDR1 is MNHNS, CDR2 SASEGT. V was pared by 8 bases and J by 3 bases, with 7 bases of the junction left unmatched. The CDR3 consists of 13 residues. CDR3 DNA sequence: TGTGCCAGCGTTGGCCCGGGGGGCTACGAGCAGTACTTC. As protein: CASVGPGGYEQYF.

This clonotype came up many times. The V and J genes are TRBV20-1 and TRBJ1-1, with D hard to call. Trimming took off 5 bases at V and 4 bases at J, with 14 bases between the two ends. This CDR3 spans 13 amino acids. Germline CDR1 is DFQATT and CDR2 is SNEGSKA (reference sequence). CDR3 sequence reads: CSAQGSGGTEAFF. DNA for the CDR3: TGCAGTGCTCAAGGGTCGGGAGGCACTGAAGCTTTCTTT.

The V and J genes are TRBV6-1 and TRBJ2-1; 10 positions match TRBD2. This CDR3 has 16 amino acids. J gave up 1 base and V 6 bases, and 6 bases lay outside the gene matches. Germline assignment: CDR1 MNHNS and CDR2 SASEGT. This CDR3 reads CASRSSGSRSYNEQFF. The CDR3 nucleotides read TGTGCCAGCAGGTCTAGCGGGAGTCGGTCCTACAATGAGCAGTTCTTC.

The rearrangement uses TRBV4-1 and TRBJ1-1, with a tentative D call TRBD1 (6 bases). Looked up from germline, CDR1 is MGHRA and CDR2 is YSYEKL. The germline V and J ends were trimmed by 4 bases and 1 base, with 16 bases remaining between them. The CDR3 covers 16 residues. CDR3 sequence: CASSPTMRTANTEAFF. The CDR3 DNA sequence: TGCGCCAGCAGCCCGACCATGCGGACAGCGAACACTGAAGCTTTCTTT.

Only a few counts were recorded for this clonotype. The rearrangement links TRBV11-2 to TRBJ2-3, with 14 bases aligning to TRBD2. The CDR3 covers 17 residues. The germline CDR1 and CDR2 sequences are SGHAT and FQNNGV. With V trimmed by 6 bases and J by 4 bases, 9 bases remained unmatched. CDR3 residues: CASRFTGTSGSADTQYF. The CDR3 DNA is TGTGCCAGCAGGTTCACCGGGACTAGCGGGAGCGCAGATACGCAGTATTTT.

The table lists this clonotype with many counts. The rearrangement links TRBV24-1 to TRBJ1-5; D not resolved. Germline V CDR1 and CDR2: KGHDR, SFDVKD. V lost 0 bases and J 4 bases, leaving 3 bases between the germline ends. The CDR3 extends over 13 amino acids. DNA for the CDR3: TGTGCCACCAGTGATTTGGGAAATCAGCCCCAGCATTTT. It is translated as CATSDLGNQPQHF.

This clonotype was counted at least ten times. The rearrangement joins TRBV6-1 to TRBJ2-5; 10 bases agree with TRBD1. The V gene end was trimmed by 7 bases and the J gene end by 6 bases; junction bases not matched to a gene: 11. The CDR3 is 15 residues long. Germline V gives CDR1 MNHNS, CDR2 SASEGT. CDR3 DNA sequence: TGTGCCAGCACCCCAAACCGGGACAGGGGACAGACCCAGTACTTC. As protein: CASTPNRDRGQTQYF.